These 24 T cell receptor beta chains share one sample of origin, sequenced in a study of blood T cell repertoires in COVID-19. Assay: immunoSEQ multiplex PCR; the TCRdb copy retains only in-frame clones and omits some. Here the sample spans roughly 300,000 clones, 75% to 95% being singletons. The specimen was peripheral blood. The receptors were sampled from a woman aged 30 to 39 with COVID-19, enrolled during active disease.

The chain recombines TRBV19 with TRBJ2-3, with a weak D call TRBD2 (5 bases). The germline V gene encodes CDR1 LNHDA and CDR2 SQIVND (reference sequence). The CDR3 sequence is 13 residues long. This CDR3 is CASKAVSTDTQYF. The CDR3 coding sequence is TGTGCTTCGAAAGCGGTTAGCACAGATACGCAGTATTTT.

V usage is TRBV24-1 and J usage is TRBJ2-3; 7 positions agree with TRBD2. This CDR3 comprises 15 residues. Losses at the gene ends were 4 bases for V and 2 bases for J; bases not matched to a gene: 5. CDR1 KGHDR and CDR2 SFDVKD come from the germline V gene. CDR3 amino acids: CATSDPAGPTDTQYF. Here the CDR3 DNA reads TGTGCCACCAGTGACCCAGCGGGGCCCACAGATACGCAGTATTTT.

This chain uses TRBV9 with TRBJ2-2; the match to TRBD2 covers 7 bases. The CDR3 loop spans 15 amino acids. Germline-derived CDR1 and CDR2 are SGDLS and YYNGEE. V dropped 2 bases and J dropped 6; count of bases not matched to a gene: 7. The CDR3 bases are TGTGCCAGCAGCGTGAGAGGGAGGGCCCCCGGGGAGCTGTTTTTT. Translated, it gives CASSVRGRAPGELFF.

The J gene is TRBJ2-3, the V gene TRBV27, with 10 bases identical to TRBD1. In germline, CDR1 is MNHEY, CDR2 SMNVEV (reference sequence). V lost 5 bases, J lost 1 base, and 6 bases stayed unmatched. The CDR3 spans 16 residues. The CDR3 region is CASSDYGTGGTDTQYF. The CDR3, as DNA: TGTGCCAGCAGTGACTACGGGACAGGGGGCACAGATACGCAGTATTTT.

The chain is built from TRBV23-1 and TRBJ2-5; 8 nucleotides agree with TRBD1. TRBV23-1 belongs to the ORF category, with a function that is uncertain. Unmatched junction bases numbered 15, after V lost 5 bases and J lost 4 bases. There are 17 residues in the CDR3. This chain's CDR3 is CASSKEGQGRGRETQYF. In DNA form, the CDR3 reads TGCGCCAGCAGTAAAGAAGGACAGGGTCGGGGTAGAGAGACCCAGTACTTC.

The V gene is TRBV30, the J gene TRBJ1-6; TRBD1 aligns across 7 bases. The V gene end was trimmed by 1 base and the J gene end by 7 bases; junction bases not matched to a gene: 1. Germline V gives CDR1 GTSNPN, CDR2 SVGIG (reference sequence). CDR3 size: 13 residues. This CDR3 reads CAWSGQGNSPLHF. DNA of the CDR3: TGTGCCTGGAGTGGACAGGGAAATTCACCCCTCCACTTT. Full variable domain (rest looked up from reference TRBV30 and TRBJ1-6): SQTIHQWPATLVQPVGSPLSLECTVEGTSNPNLYWYRQAAGRGLQLLFYSVGIGQISSEVPQNLSASRPQDRQFILSSKKLLLSDSGFYLCAWSGQGNSPLHFGNGTRLTVT.

The rearrangement links TRBV5-8 to TRBJ2-2; 12 bases map to TRBD1. The CDR3 is 14 amino acids. Per the germline V gene, CDR1 is SGHTS and CDR2 is YDEGEE. V was clipped by 9 bases and J by 7 bases; unmatched bases: 7. In DNA, the CDR3 is TGTGCCACCGGGGACAGGGGGCACGACGGGGAGCTGTTTTTT. This gives the protein CATGDRGHDGELFF.

Concerning this clone: Other DNA sequences of this sample code for an identical CDR3. The gene calls are TRBV2 and TRBJ2-5; D is unresolved. CDR1 SNHLY and CDR2 FYNNEI come from the germline V gene. The CDR3 spans 10 residues. V lost 6 bases to trimming and J lost 4 bases, with 3 bases between them. The CDR3 spells CASRRETQYF. CDR3 nucleotides: TGTGCCAGCAGGAGAGAGACCCAGTACTTC.

In its sample, this clone was seen once. A much larger clonotype is one base distant, so this may be a read error. The V gene is TRBV28, the J gene TRBJ2-7; 10 bases line up with TRBD2. V shed 4 bases, J shed 4 bases, and the junction held 1 base outside the gene matches. This CDR3 has 13 amino acids. Germline CDR1 is MDHEN and CDR2 is SYDVKM. Written as DNA, the CDR3 is TGTGCCAGCAGTTCGACTAGCGGGTACGAGCAGTACTTC. Its protein is CASSSTSGYEQYF.

In its sample, this clone was seen many times. This specimen includes other DNA sequences encoding the same CDR3. This sequence joins TRBV6-5 and TRBJ1-3, with D perhaps TRBD1 (6 bases). Germline CDR1 and CDR2: MNHEY and SVGAGI. Between the trimmed V and J ends, which lost 5 bases and 0 bases, there was a span of 8 bases. CDR3 length: 14 residues. CDR3 DNA: TGTGCCAGCAGTAGGACAGACTCTGGAAACACCATATATTTT. It yields the protein CASSRTDSGNTIYF.

The rearrangement links TRBV11-2 to TRBJ1-1; no clear D gene. Germline CDR1 SGHAT, CDR2 FQNNGV. This CDR3 contains 13 residues. Trimming removed 2 bases at V and 3 bases at J, with 7 bases between. The CDR3 coding sequence is TGTGCCAGCAGCTTACAGGTCTACACTGAAGCTTTCTTT. It yields the protein CASSLQVYTEAFF.

J is TRBJ1-6 and V is TRBV30, with 7 bases identical to TRBD1. The germline gives CDR1 GTSNPN, CDR2 SVGIG (reference sequence). The CDR3 length is 13 residues. With V trimmed by 7 bases and J by 9 bases, 9 bases remained unmatched. CDR3 coding DNA: TGTGCCTCGACGGGACAGTTCCTTTCACCCCTCCACTTT. Translation gives CASTGQFLSPLHF.

This chain connects TRBV19 to TRBJ2-2; D gene uncertain. Trimming shortened V by 6 bases and J by 5 bases, and 10 bases separated the two germline ends. The CDR3 consists of 13 residues. Germline-derived CDR1 and CDR2 are LNHDA and SQIVND (reference sequence). DNA for the CDR3: TGTGCCAGTAGGCGCGGAAAGACCGGGGAGCTGTTTTTT. This gives the protein CASRRGKTGELFF. Filled out from reference TRBV19 and TRBJ2-2, the complete variable domain reads DGGITQSPKYLFRKEGQNVTLSCEQNLNHDAMYWYRQDPGQGLRLIYYSQIVNDFQKGDIAEGYSVSREKKESFPLTVTSAQKNPTAFYLCASRRGKTGELFFGEGSRLTVL.

This clone was observed a handful of times. The genes are TRBV7-9 and TRBJ2-7; 10 positions agree with TRBD1. Germline CDR1 SEHNR, CDR2 FQNEAQ (reference sequence). This CDR3 region has 15 residues. Trimming at V came to 1 base and at J to 2 bases, leaving 2 bases not matched to a gene. CDR3 sequence reads: CASSLEGQGPYEQYF. CDR3 DNA: TGTGCCAGCAGCTTAGAGGGACAGGGGCCCTACGAGCAGTACTTC.

The chain uses TRBV2 and TRBJ2-4, with D hard to call. With 4 bases removed from V and 0 bases from J, the gap between germline ends came to 7 bases. The CDR3 consists of 14 residues. Germline CDR1 SNHLY, CDR2 FYNNEI. The CDR3 nucleotides read TGTGCCAGCAGTGCGGGTCTAGCCAAAAACATTCAGTACTTC. As protein: CASSAGLAKNIQYF.

J is TRBJ2-2 and V is TRBV27; D possibly corresponds to TRBD2 (7 bases). The germline CDR1 and CDR2 sequences are MNHEY and SMNVEV (reference sequence). The V end lost 0 bases, the J end lost 3 bases, and 11 bases lay between the germline ends. The CDR3 covers 16 residues. The CDR3 sequence is CASSLSGGLDTGELFF. The DNA for the CDR3 is TGTGCCAGCAGTTTATCGGGGGGGCTAGACACCGGGGAGCTGTTTTTT.

As to this clone: Other DNA sequences in the sample encode the same CDR3. Here the CDR3 reads CASSRGGYEQYF. CDR3 sequence (DNA): TGTGCCAGCAGTAGGGGGGGCTACGAGCAGTACTTC. The chain links TRBV6-5 to TRBJ2-7; D might be TRBD2 (7 bases). Trimming shortened V by 5 bases and J by 3 bases, and 8 bases separated the two germline ends. The CDR3 extends over 12 amino acids. Germline-derived CDR1 and CDR2 are MNHEY and SVGAGI.

Details on this clone: The junction shows a germline mismatch at one end, possibly a read error. The genes are TRBV7-7 and TRBJ2-5; a possible D gene is TRBD2 (7 bases). Germline V CDR1 and CDR2: SSHAT, FNYEAQ (reference sequence). This CDR3 spans 18 amino acids. CDR3 nucleotide sequence: TGTGCTAGCAGCTTAGACGGGGAAACGGGGGGCTGGCAAGAGACCCAGTACTTC. Translation gives CASSLDGETGGWQETQYF.

The J gene is TRBJ2-7, the V gene TRBV30; tentative D call: TRBD2 (5 bases). The germline CDR1 and CDR2 sequences are GTSNPN and SVGIG (reference sequence). CDR3 size: 13 residues. Trimming pared 2 bases from V and 0 bases from J, leaving 8 bases between. This chain's CDR3 is CAWSWTLSYEQYF. CDR3 DNA sequence: TGTGCCTGGAGTTGGACTCTCTCCTACGAGCAGTACTTC.

The V call is TRBV28, the J call TRBJ1-3, with a possible D match to TRBD1 (6 bases). V shed 8 bases and J shed 3 bases, with 17 bases lying between them. Germline V gene data show CDR1 as MDHEN and CDR2 as SYDVKM. The CDR3 has 15 residues. The CDR3 DNA is TGTGCCAGCGGGGACGCTACAGGGAGTGGAAACACCATATATTTT. Translating it yields CASGDATGSGNTIYF.

This clone was seen a handful of times. The chain uses TRBV5-4 and TRBJ2-7, with a tentative D call TRBD1 (5 bases). Germline values: CDR1 SGHNT, CDR2 YYREEE (reference sequence). The CDR3 covers 14 residues. Trimming shortened V by 0 bases and J by 2 bases, and 9 bases separated the two germline ends. The CDR3 here is CASSLAGRAYEQYF. CDR3 in DNA: TGTGCCAGCAGCTTGGCCGGCAGGGCCTACGAGCAGTACTTC.

The CDR3 sequence: CATRDRVGGYTF. CDR3 DNA: TGTGCCACCCGGGACAGGGTAGGTGGCTACACCTTC. The chain uses TRBV7-9 and TRBJ1-2; 9 bases fit TRBD1. The CDR3 is 12 amino acids. Germline V gene data show CDR1 as SEHNR and CDR2 as FQNEAQ (reference sequence). The junction had 7 bases not matched to a gene; V was cut back by 10 bases and J by 7 bases.

The chain links TRBV10-3 to TRBJ2-7; 11 bases fit TRBD2. Per the germline V gene, CDR1 is ENHRY and CDR2 is SYGVKD. CDR3 length: 15 residues. Trimming took 0 bases from V and 3 from J; bases not matched to a gene: 1. CDR3 coding DNA: TGTGCCATCAGTGAGTCTACTAGCGGGAGCTACGAGCAGTACTTC. This sequence encodes CAISESTSGSYEQYF.

This chain's CDR3 is CASSDRTAEAFF. CDR3 DNA: TGTGCCAGTTCGGACAGGACGGCTGAAGCTTTCTTT. V is TRBV19 and J is TRBJ1-1, with TRBD1 matching over 7 bases. The CDR3 runs 12 residues. CDR1 is LNHDA and CDR2 is SQIVND in the germline V gene (reference sequence). The ends lost 8 bases at V and 6 bases at J; junction bases unmatched: 6.